Presented here are 26 T cell receptor beta chains from one specimen sequenced in a study of liver allograft versus peripheral blood T cells. Study as a whole: A comparison was made between T cell receptor repertoires in transplanted livers and those in recipients' peripheral blood.

TCRdb processed the reads anew with MiXCR; each CDR3 protein has one entry. Of roughly 8,500 distinct CDR3 sequences listed, roughly a quarter are singletons. These receptors were collected from a human patient who had a liver transplant. Some T cells may be transferred from the graft donor.

There are a few counts of this clonotype. The chain is built from TRBV20-1 and TRBJ2-5, with 8 nucleotides matching TRBD2. With 3 bases clipped from V and 2 bases from J, the junction kept 11 bases outside the gene matches. Germline V gene data show CDR1 as DFQATT and CDR2 as SNEGSKA (reference sequence). The CDR3 has 16 amino acids. This chain's CDR3 is CSARSMGGGRQETQYF. The CDR3 DNA reads TGCAGTGCTAGGAGTATGGGCGGGGGGAGGCAAGAGACCCAGTACTTC.

This clonotype was observed many times. The V gene is TRBV20-1, the J gene TRBJ1-3; D call uncertain. With 8 bases removed from V and 0 bases from J, the gap between germline ends came to 14 bases. Per the germline V gene, CDR1 is DFQATT and CDR2 is SNEGSKA (reference sequence). CDR3 size: 14 residues. CDR3 residues: CSPLQADSGNTIYF. The CDR3 DNA is TGCAGTCCACTCCAGGCCGACTCTGGAAACACCATATATTTT.

This clonotype was seen more than once but under ten times. CDR3 coding DNA: TGCAGTGCCCGACAGGGAATCACAGATACGCAGTATTTT. This sequence encodes CSARQGITDTQYF. This rearrangement joins TRBV20-1 to TRBJ2-3; 7 nucleotides match TRBD1. Germline-derived CDR1 and CDR2 are DFQATT and SNEGSKA (reference sequence). With V trimmed by 6 bases and J by 2 bases, 5 bases remained unmatched. The CDR3 contains 13 residues.

V and J are TRBV28 and TRBJ2-7, with TRBD2 as a possible D gene (7 bases). V was clipped by 5 bases and J by 2 bases, with 19 bases between them. This CDR3 contains 16 residues. CDR1 and CDR2 (germline): MDHEN, SYDVKM. The CDR3 DNA reads as TGTGCCAGCAGTGTCCCACTGGGGGGGCGAGCCTACGAGCAGTACTTC. Translating gives CASSVPLGGRAYEQYF.

This clonotype was seen many times. V usage is TRBV6-5 and J usage is TRBJ2-5, with TRBD2 matching 11 bases. The CDR3 is 16 amino acids. Germline trimming cut 2 bases from V and 5 bases from J; bases unmatched to any gene: 7. Germline loops: CDR1 MNHEY, CDR2 SVGAGI. In DNA, the CDR3 is TGTGCCAGCAGTTACCAAACTAGCGGGGGACGGGAGACCCAGTACTTC. Residues: CASSYQTSGGRETQYF.

This clonotype is termed medium-sized. V is TRBV7-2 and J is TRBJ2-5; the D is unclear. The germline CDR1 and CDR2 sequences are SGHTA and FQGNSA. Deletions cut 2 bases from V and 4 bases from J, with 8 bases between. The CDR3 has 13 residues. In nucleotides, the CDR3 is TGTGCCAGCAGCTTAATTAAGGGAGAGACCCAGTACTTC. This encodes CASSLIKGETQYF.

This clonotype was found a few times. This chain joins TRBV27 and TRBJ2-2; D unclear. Germline V gene sequence: CDR1 MNHEY, CDR2 SMNVEV (reference sequence). CDR3 length equals 15 residues. V dropped 3 bases and J dropped 1 base, with 9 bases sitting between them. The CDR3 here is CASSFDLLNTGELFF. CDR3 DNA sequence: TGTGCCAGCAGTTTTGACCTACTGAACACCGGGGAGCTGTTTTTT.

This clonotype has ten or more counts. The rearrangement joins TRBV28 to TRBJ1-2; D gene unclear. Germline values: CDR1 MDHEN, CDR2 SYDVKM. The CDR3 covers 14 residues. The V end lost 1 base, the J end lost 7 bases, and 13 bases lay between the germline ends. Here the CDR3 DNA reads TGTGCCAGCAGTTTATACCCGGAATTTAGTGGCTACACCTTC. This encodes CASSLYPEFSGYTF.

The rearrangement uses TRBV25-1 and TRBJ1-6; no definite D call. Trimming stripped 11 bases from V and 13 bases from J, with 18 bases between. The CDR3 is 12 residues long. CDR1 and CDR2 (germline): MGHDK, SYGVNS. DNA for the CDR3: TGTGCCGCCCAGGCCCCTCGGGGTCCCCTCCACTTT. Its protein is CAAQAPRGPLHF.

This clonotype was seen ten or more times. The rearrangement joins TRBV28 to TRBJ1-2, with 7 positions matching TRBD1. This CDR3 is 13 amino acids long. Looked up from germline, CDR1 is MDHEN and CDR2 is SYDVKM. V lost 8 bases, J lost 3 bases, and 6 bases stayed unmatched. The CDR3 loop reads CASGGGGDYGYTF. The DNA of the CDR3 is TGTGCCAGCGGAGGAGGGGGCGACTATGGCTACACCTTC.

This chain joins TRBV11-1 and TRBJ2-4, with 7 bases that match TRBD1. The V gene end was trimmed by 5 bases and the J gene end by 7 bases; junction bases not matched to a gene: 23. CDR3 length equals 19 residues. Germline CDR1 is SGHAT and CDR2 is FQDESV (reference sequence). The CDR3 protein is CASSQAVRDRDWRGNIQYF. Here the CDR3 DNA reads TGTGCCAGCAGCCAGGCGGTCCGCGACAGGGATTGGAGAGGTAACATTCAGTACTTC.

J is TRBJ1-6 and V is TRBV19; weak D call: TRBD1 (6 bases). V lost 5 bases and J 8 bases, leaving 13 bases between the germline ends. Per the germline V gene, CDR1 is LNHDA and CDR2 is SQIVND (reference sequence). The CDR3 spans 14 residues. CDR3 sequence reads: CASSVTGEDSPLHF. CDR3 bases: TGTGCCAGTAGTGTGACAGGCGAGGATTCACCCCTCCACTTT.

The chain links TRBV19 to TRBJ1-1, with D perhaps TRBD1 or TRBD2 (5 bases each). The assigned J gene may be wrong: the sequence end matches TRBJ2-3 better. The germline gives CDR1 LNHDA, CDR2 SQIVND (reference sequence). CDR3 length: 12 residues. The CDR3 DNA sequence: TGTGCCAGTAGGGATTGGGGGGATACGCAGTATTTT. Protein: CASRDWGDTQYF.

About this clonotype itself: A much larger clone is a single base away; this may be a read error. The chain has TRBV18 and TRBJ2-7, with 10 bases that match TRBD2. CDR1 is KGHSH, CDR2 LQKENI, per germline. CDR3 size: 14 residues. The chain's CDR3 is CVSSPGLAGVEQYF. The DNA for the CDR3 is TGTGTCAGCTCACCAGGCCTAGCGGGGGTTGAGCAGTACTTC.

This rearrangement joins TRBV6-5 to TRBJ2-1, with TRBD2 matching over 7 bases. This CDR3 has 15 residues. From germline, CDR1 is MNHEY and CDR2 SVGAGI. J gave up 0 bases and V 6 bases, and 5 bases lay outside the gene matches. The chain's CDR3 is CASRVAGVSYNEQFF. The CDR3 DNA reads TGTGCCAGCAGGGTGGCGGGAGTCTCCTACAATGAGCAGTTCTTC.

This clonotype was observed once. The rearrangement uses TRBV11-1 and TRBJ1-6; 8 bases line up with TRBD1. Unmatched junction bases numbered 11, after V lost 5 bases and J lost 8 bases. CDR1 and CDR2 (germline): SGHAT, FQDESV (reference sequence). This CDR3 spans 16 amino acids. Here the CDR3 reads CASSPIQGVYYSPLHF. CDR3 coding DNA: TGTGCCAGCAGCCCTATACAGGGGGTGTACTATTCACCCCTCCACTTT.

The V and J genes are TRBV29-1 and TRBJ1-1, with TRBD1 matching over 11 bases. The V and J ends lost 3 bases and 1 base, in that order; junction bases with no gene match: 7. Germline V gives CDR1 SQVTM, CDR2 ANQGSEA. The CDR3 runs to 16 residues. CDR3 sequence: CSVDRTGGAGNTEAFF. CDR3 coding DNA: TGCAGCGTTGATCGGACAGGGGGCGCGGGGAACACTGAAGCTTTCTTT.

This clonotype is medium-sized in the sample. This chain links TRBV28 with TRBJ1-2; the D gene is possibly TRBD1 (6 bases). The V and J ends lost 11 bases and 4 bases respectively, with 14 bases between them. The CDR3 runs to 12 residues. Germline V gene lookup returns CDR1 MDHEN and CDR2 SYDVKM. This CDR3 reads CAGGTLIYGYTF. The CDR3 DNA reads as TGTGCCGGTGGGACACTTATCTATGGCTACACCTTC.

By share of the sample, this clonotype is medium-sized. The CDR3 loop is CASSALGNTQYF. The CDR3 coding sequence is TGTGCCAGCAGCGCCCTAGGGAATACGCAGTATTTT. This chain links TRBV6-5 with TRBJ2-3; D is ambiguous. CDR1 and CDR2 from the germline V gene are MNHEY and SVGAGI. V gave up 6 bases and J gave up 7 bases, with 11 bases separating them. The CDR3 runs to 12 residues.

The gene calls are TRBV7-2 and TRBJ2-6; no definite D call. The CDR3 consists of 15 residues. V was pared by 3 bases and J by 0 bases, with 6 bases between. Germline V CDR1 and CDR2: SGHTA, FQGNSA. The CDR3 DNA reads TGTGCCAGCAGCTTCAAGGCCTCTGGGGCCAACGTCCTGACTTTC. Translated: CASSFKASGANVLTF. Filled out from reference TRBV7-2 and TRBJ2-6, the complete variable domain reads GAGVSQSPSNKVTEKGKDVELRCDPISGHTALYWYRQSLGQGLEFLIYFQGNSAPDKSGLPSDRFSAERTGGSVSTLTIQRTQQEDSAVYLCASSFKASGANVLTFGAGSRLTVL.

A note on this clonotype: This likely stems from a read error, as it lies one base from a far larger clone. This rearrangement joins TRBV6-2 or TRBV6-3 to TRBJ2-1, with D tentatively TRBD2 (7 bases). The germline CDR1 and CDR2 sequences are MNHEY and SVGEGT. CDR3 length: 15 amino acids. Written as DNA, the CDR3 is TGTGCCAGCAGAGGGGGGGGGGACTACCACAAGGAGCAGTTCTTC. This translates into CASRGGGDYHKEQFF.

This clonotype is classed as medium-sized (0.01 to 0.1%). This rearrangement joins TRBV30 to TRBJ1-2; TRBD1 is a possible D gene (5 bases). CDR1 and CDR2 (germline): GTSNPN, SVGIG (reference sequence). This CDR3 spans 11 amino acids. Trimming stripped 4 bases from V and 7 bases from J, with 10 bases between. The CDR3 spells CAWTGGSGYTF. Here the CDR3 DNA reads TGTGCCTGGACGGGGGGATCTGGCTACACCTTC. Complete variable domain (other parts from reference TRBV30 and TRBJ1-2): SQTIHQWPATLVQPVGSPLSLECTVEGTSNPNLYWYRQAAGRGLQLLFYSVGIGQISSEVPQNLSASRPQDRQFILSSKKLLLSDSGFYLCAWTGGSGYTFGSGTRLTVV.

This chain connects TRBV20-1 to TRBJ2-7; weak D call: TRBD2 (5 bases). The ends were cut back, 2 bases at V and 4 bases at J, with 12 bases in the middle. Germline CDR1 reads DFQATT; CDR2 reads SNEGSKA (reference sequence). This CDR3 is built from 13 residues. The CDR3 reads CSARRGGIYEQYF. DNA of the CDR3: TGCAGTGCTAGACGGGGTGGGATATACGAGCAGTACTTC.

The V and J genes are TRBV19 and TRBJ2-7, with 7 bases fitting TRBD1. The CDR3 has 14 residues. Trimming took 2 bases from V and 5 from J; bases not matched to a gene: 6. The germline V gene encodes CDR1 LNHDA and CDR2 SQIVND (reference sequence). The CDR3 DNA reads as TGTGCCAGTAGTATAATAGGGGGCTGGAACGAGCAGTACTTC. Translating gives CASSIIGGWNEQYF.

This clonotype was counted ten times or more. J is TRBJ1-2 and V is TRBV28, with no clear D. Germline V lookup: CDR1 MDHEN, CDR2 SYDVKM. V was cut by 6 bases and J by 1 base, with 6 bases left in between. The CDR3 totals 12 residues. The CDR3 sequence: CASSRLNYGYTF. CDR3 DNA sequence: TGTGCCAGCAGCCGTCTTAACTATGGCTACACCTTC.

Regarding this clonotype: A much larger clonotype is one base distant, so this may be a read error. This chain joins TRBV19 and TRBJ2-3; TRBD1 matches at 10 bases. From germline, CDR1 is LNHDA and CDR2 SQIVND (reference sequence). The CDR3 is 16 residues long. This CDR3 is CASSSRDRGTTETQYF. The DNA for the CDR3 is TGTGCCAGTAGTTCCCGGGACAGGGGTACAACAGAGACGCAGTATTTT.